A single sample is the source of the 20 T cell receptor beta chains below, sequenced in a study of cytotoxic CD8 clonotypes in ibrutinib-treated CLL. Here immunoSEQ multiplex PCR was the method, and the copy in TCRdb shows in-frame clones only, minus some. The table shows 150,000 to 250,000 clones, with around 72% occurring only once. The input for sequencing was PBMCs, taken after 24 months of ibrutinib treatment. The receptor set was obtained from a human donor with chronic lymphocytic leukemia.

The genes are TRBV11-2 and TRBJ2-7; TRBD1 or TRBD2 may be the D gene (5 bases each). Trimming stripped 5 bases from V and 3 bases from J, with 14 bases between. Per germline, CDR1 SGHAT and CDR2 FQNNGV. This CDR3 region has 14 residues. The CDR3 nucleotides read TGTGCCAGCAGCCGGGGACGGATCTACTACGAGCAGTACTTC. It is translated as CASSRGRIYYEQYF.

V and J are TRBV30 and TRBJ1-4; TRBD1 matches 7 bases. Germline V gives CDR1 GTSNPN, CDR2 SVGIG (reference sequence). The CDR3 spans 16 residues. With V trimmed by 2 bases and J by 2 bases, 8 bases remained unmatched. The DNA of the CDR3 is TGTGCCTGGAGTTCTCGACAGGGTGAGACTAATGAAAAACTGTTTTTT. It is translated as CAWSSRQGETNEKLFF.

The chain links TRBV20-1 to TRBJ1-3; D is unresolved. This CDR3 comprises 11 residues. From germline, CDR1 is DFQATT and CDR2 SNEGSKA (reference sequence). Trimming shortened V by 6 bases and J by 4 bases, and 7 bases separated the two germline ends. CDR3 in amino acids: CSAGPGNTIYF. The CDR3 DNA sequence: TGCAGTGCCGGCCCAGGAAACACCATATATTTT.

The chain is built from TRBV11-1 and TRBJ1-2, with no clear D. Germline CDR1 and CDR2: SGHAT and FQDESV (reference sequence). Between the trimmed V and J ends, which lost 5 bases and 4 bases, there was a span of 11 bases. This CDR3 is built from 13 residues. The CDR3 coding sequence is TGTGCCAGCAGCCCGACCAACGCCTATGGCTACACCTTC. Encoded protein: CASSPTNAYGYTF.

There are a few counts of this clone. This rearrangement joins TRBV4-1 to TRBJ1-5, with D tentatively TRBD1 (5 bases). Trimming took 3 bases from V and 1 from J, leaving 13 bases between them. The germline gives CDR1 MGHRA, CDR2 YSYEKL. The CDR3 is 16 residues long. The CDR3 DNA follows: TGCGCCAGCAGCCATAGGGACGGTGGAAGCAATCAGCCCCAGCATTTT. It encodes CASSHRDGGSNQPQHF.

This chain joins TRBV15 and TRBJ1-2, with a tentative D call TRBD1 (5 bases). Trimming took off 4 bases at V and 0 bases at J, with 12 bases between the two ends. CDR1 and CDR2 from the germline V gene are LNHNV and YYDKDF (reference sequence). The CDR3 spans 15 residues. The CDR3: CATSTGTAANYGYTF. DNA for the CDR3: TGTGCCACCAGCACTGGGACGGCAGCTAACTATGGCTACACCTTC.

This clone was observed once. The rearrangement joins TRBV6-5 to TRBJ1-2; 8 positions match TRBD1. The CDR3 totals 14 residues. The germline V gene encodes CDR1 MNHEY and CDR2 SVGAGI. The junction had 3 bases not matched to a gene; V was cut back by 2 bases and J by 4 bases. The CDR3 DNA reads TGTGCCAGCAGTTACCAGGGGACAGGCTATGGCTACACCTTC. This gives the protein CASSYQGTGYGYTF.

This clone has a handful of counts. The CDR3: CASSGGTGSEQYF. The CDR3 DNA follows: TGTGCCAGCAGCGGAGGGACAGGGTCCGAGCAGTACTTC. V gene TRBV11-3 combines with J gene TRBJ2-7, with TRBD1 matching over 9 bases. Germline CDR1 reads SGHNT; CDR2 reads YENEEA. V trimming: 5 bases; J trimming: 6 bases; junction bases outside the gene matches: 5. The CDR3 covers 13 residues.

The rearrangement links TRBV5-1 to TRBJ1-4; D is unresolved. Germline assignment: CDR1 SGHRS and CDR2 YFSETQ. With 0 bases removed from V and 7 bases from J, the gap between germline ends came to 19 bases. The CDR3 spans 17 residues. The CDR3 protein is CASSLGLTGGIGEKLFF. The CDR3 nucleotides are TGCGCCAGCAGCTTGGGGTTAACCGGCGGTATCGGTGAAAAACTGTTTTTT.

This chain uses TRBV10-1 with TRBJ2-1, with 10 bases that match TRBD2. Trimming took 5 bases from V and 1 from J; bases not matched to a gene: 2. Germline CDR1 and CDR2: WNHNN and SYGVQD (reference sequence). The CDR3 runs 15 residues. The DNA for the CDR3 is TGCGCCAGCAGTAAGGGACTAGCGTCCTACAATGAGCAGTTCTTC. Protein product: CASSKGLASYNEQFF.

As concerns this clone: Its ends do not fully match the called genes, so a read error is possible. The rearrangement uses TRBV7-9 and TRBJ2-4, with D possibly TRBD2 on 6 matching bases. The length of the CDR3 is 12 residues. Germline V gene sequence: CDR1 SEHNR, CDR2 FQNEAQ (reference sequence). This chain's CDR3 is CASSSTPWRVDF. CDR3 bases: TGTGCCAGCAGCTCCACCCCGTGGAGGGTGGACTTC.

This chain links TRBV7-8 with TRBJ2-7, with D hard to call. The CDR3 is 15 residues long. Germline CDR1 and CDR2: SGHVS and FQNEAQ. Trimming stripped 1 base from V and 3 bases from J, with 13 bases between. CDR3 amino acids: CASSLVVGLFYEQYF. CDR3 coding DNA: TGTGCCAGCAGCTTAGTCGTCGGCCTCTTCTACGAGCAGTACTTC.

The rearrangement joins TRBV28 to TRBJ2-1; TRBD2 matches at 10 bases. The CDR3 runs to 16 residues. CDR1 is MDHEN and CDR2 is SYDVKM in the germline V gene. Unmatched junction bases numbered 11, after V lost 7 bases and J lost 5 bases. CDR3 DNA sequence: TGTGCCAGCAACCGGCTAGCGGGAGTATATGACAATGAGCAGTTCTTC. Translating it yields CASNRLAGVYDNEQFF.

The genes are TRBV28 and TRBJ2-7, with D perhaps TRBD2 (5 bases). The length of the CDR3 is 15 residues. Germline-derived CDR1 and CDR2 are MDHEN and SYDVKM. Between the trimmed V and J ends, which lost 5 bases and 3 bases, there was a span of 17 bases. CDR3 protein: CASSPPHPGYYEQYF. CDR3 coding DNA: TGTGCCAGCAGTCCCCCGCACCCGGGGTACTACGAGCAGTACTTC.

This clone occurred a few times. CDR3 DNA: TGTGCCAGCAGCCTGCGGGACACCCGAATCGCGAACACCGGGGAGCTGTTTTTT. Translated: CASSLRDTRIANTGELFF. The chain is built from TRBV4-2 and TRBJ2-2; perhaps D is TRBD1 or TRBD2 (6 bases each). The CDR3 sequence is 18 residues long. Trimming removed 4 bases at V and 0 bases at J, with 18 bases between. The germline V gene encodes CDR1 LGHNA and CDR2 YNFKEQ.

The chain employs TRBV5-1 and TRBJ2-7; the D gene is possibly TRBD2 (6 bases). The length of the CDR3 is 16 residues. V lost 4 bases, J lost 0 bases, and 17 bases lay in between. Germline V lookup: CDR1 SGHRS, CDR2 YFSETQ. CDR3 region: CASSGGAGDRSYEQYF. CDR3 in DNA: TGCGCCAGCAGCGGAGGGGCCGGGGACCGCTCCTACGAGCAGTACTTC.

CDR3 protein: CASSLSRSSGNTIYF. CDR3 sequence (DNA): TGTGCCAGTAGTTTGAGCAGGAGCTCTGGAAACACCATATATTTT. The chain has TRBV19 and TRBJ1-3, with D unclear. This CDR3 is 15 amino acids long. Per the germline V gene, CDR1 is LNHDA and CDR2 is SQIVND (reference sequence). Trimming shortened V by 5 bases and J by 0 bases, and 11 bases separated the two germline ends. Full variable domain (rest looked up from reference TRBV19 and TRBJ1-3): DGGITQSPKYLFRKEGQNVTLSCEQNLNHDAMYWYRQDPGQGLRLIYYSQIVNDFQKGDIAEGYSVSREKKESFPLTVTSAQKNPTAFYLCASSLSRSSGNTIYFGEGSWLTVV.

The genes are TRBV4-1 and TRBJ2-3; 12 bases align to TRBD2. CDR1 MGHRA and CDR2 YSYEKL come from the germline V gene. This CDR3 contains 18 residues. The V and J ends lost 1 base and 3 bases, in that order; junction bases with no gene match: 8. The CDR3 DNA follows: TGCGCCAGCAGCCAAGCGTATTTGACTAGCGGGAGAACAGATACGCAGTATTTT. It is translated as CASSQAYLTSGRTDTQYF.

This sequence joins TRBV5-1 and TRBJ2-2, with 10 bases matching TRBD1. Germline CDR1 and CDR2: SGHRS and YFSETQ. The CDR3 contains 16 residues. V was clipped by 0 bases and J by 4 bases; unmatched bases: 3. CDR3 DNA sequence: TGCGCCAGCAGCTTGGTTGGACAGGGGGTCACCGGGGAGCTGTTTTTT. Protein product: CASSLVGQGVTGELFF. Full variable domain (outside the CDR3, taken from reference TRBV5-1 and TRBJ2-2): KAGVTQTPRYLIKTRGQQVTLSCSPISGHRSVSWYQQTPGQGLQFLFEYFSETQRNKGNFPGRFSGRQFSNSRSEMNVSTLELGDSALYLCASSLVGQGVTGELFFGEGSRLTVL.

The chain couples TRBV28 to TRBJ1-2; 7 bases are a match to TRBD1. From germline, CDR1 is MDHEN and CDR2 SYDVKM. The junction had 4 bases not matched to a gene; V was cut back by 6 bases and J by 3 bases. The CDR3 length is 13 residues. In nucleotides, the CDR3 is TGTGCCAGCAGCTTTACAGGGGACTATGGCTACACCTTC. It specifies CASSFTGDYGYTF.